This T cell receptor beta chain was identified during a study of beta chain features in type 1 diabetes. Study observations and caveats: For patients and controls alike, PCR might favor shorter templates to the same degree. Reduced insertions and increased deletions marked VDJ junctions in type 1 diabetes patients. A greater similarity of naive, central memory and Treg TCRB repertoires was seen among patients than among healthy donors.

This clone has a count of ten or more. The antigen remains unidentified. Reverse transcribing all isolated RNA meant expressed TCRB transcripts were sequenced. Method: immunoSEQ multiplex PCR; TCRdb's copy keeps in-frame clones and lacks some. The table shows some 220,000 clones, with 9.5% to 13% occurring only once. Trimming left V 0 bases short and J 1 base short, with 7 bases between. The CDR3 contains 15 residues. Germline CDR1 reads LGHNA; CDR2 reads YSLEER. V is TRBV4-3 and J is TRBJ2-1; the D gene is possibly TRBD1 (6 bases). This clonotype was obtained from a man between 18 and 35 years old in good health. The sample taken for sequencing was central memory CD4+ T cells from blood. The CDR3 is CASSQDTGSYNEQFF. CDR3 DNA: TGCGCCAGCAGCCAAGATACAGGGTCCTACAATGAGCAGTTCTTC.